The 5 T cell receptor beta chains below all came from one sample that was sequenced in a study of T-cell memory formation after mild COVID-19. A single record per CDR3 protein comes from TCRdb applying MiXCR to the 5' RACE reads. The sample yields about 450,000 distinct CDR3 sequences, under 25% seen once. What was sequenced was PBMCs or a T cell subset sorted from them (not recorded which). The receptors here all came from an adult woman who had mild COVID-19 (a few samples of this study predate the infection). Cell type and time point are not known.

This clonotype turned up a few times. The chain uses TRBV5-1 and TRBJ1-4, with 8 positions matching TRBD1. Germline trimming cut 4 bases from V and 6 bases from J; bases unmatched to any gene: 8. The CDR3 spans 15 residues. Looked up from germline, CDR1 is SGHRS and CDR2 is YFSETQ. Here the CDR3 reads CASSPTGDPHEKLFF. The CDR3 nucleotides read TGCGCCAGCAGCCCGACAGGGGACCCCCATGAAAAACTGTTTTTT.

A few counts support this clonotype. Here the CDR3 reads CASSSATRQAYEQYF. CDR3 nucleotides: TGTGCCAGCAGTTCCGCCACCAGACAGGCCTACGAGCAGTACTTC. This chain joins TRBV6-6 and TRBJ2-7; the D gene is possibly TRBD1 (6 bases). The germline V and J ends were trimmed by 4 bases and 2 bases, with 15 bases remaining between them. This CDR3 has 15 amino acids. CDR1 and CDR2 from the germline V gene are MNHNY and SVGAGI (reference sequence).

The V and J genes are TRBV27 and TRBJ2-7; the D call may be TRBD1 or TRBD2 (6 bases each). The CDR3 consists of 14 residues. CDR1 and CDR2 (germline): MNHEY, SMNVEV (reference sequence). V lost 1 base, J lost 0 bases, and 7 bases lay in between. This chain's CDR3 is CASSLWGASYEQYF. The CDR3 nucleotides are TGTGCCAGCAGTTTATGGGGGGCCTCCTACGAGCAGTACTTC.

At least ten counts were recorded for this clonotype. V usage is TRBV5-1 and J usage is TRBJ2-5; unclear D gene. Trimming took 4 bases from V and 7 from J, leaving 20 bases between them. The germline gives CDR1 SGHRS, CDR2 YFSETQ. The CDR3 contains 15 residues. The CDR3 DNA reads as TGCGCCAGCAGCCGCCGGACGGTAGATTCAGGGACCCAGTACTTC. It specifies CASSRRTVDSGTQYF.

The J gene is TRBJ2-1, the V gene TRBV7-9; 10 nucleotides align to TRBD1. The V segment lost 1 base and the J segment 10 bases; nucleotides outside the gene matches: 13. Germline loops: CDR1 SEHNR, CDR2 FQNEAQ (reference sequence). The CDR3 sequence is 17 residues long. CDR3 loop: CASSLDLGGLGQGEQFF. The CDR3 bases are TGTGCCAGCAGCTTAGATTTGGGGGGCCTGGGACAGGGGGAGCAGTTCTTC.